The present T cell receptor (beta chain) was sequenced within a study of blood T cells in healthy people across ages. As to this clonotype: What it binds is unknown.

Sample-barcoded 5' priming and a J-beta primer mix drove a second PCR of roughly 6 to 12 cycles. Every cDNA molecule carried a tag from a template-switch adaptor bearing 12 random nucleotides. From the 5' RACE reads, TCRdb called clonotypes with MiXCR, one entry per CDR3 protein. The table lists hundreds of thousands of distinct CDR3 sequences, more than 45% of them singletons, with roughly 14% in the top ten. The CDR3 consists of 15 residues. Per the germline V gene, CDR1 is LGHNA and CDR2 is YNFKEQ. Points from the study as a whole: Among T cells, TCR beta diversity per million cells dropped roughly linearly as age rose.

The chain joins TRBV4-2 to TRBJ2-4, with 9 bases that match TRBD1. With the DNA end fitting TRBJ2-5 better, the J assignment may be wrong. The sequenced sample consisted of blood. This clonotype was obtained from a woman older than 75 in good health. CDR3 residues: CASSPVQGAEETQYF. CDR3 DNA: TGTGCCAGCAGTCCTGTACAGGGGGCCGAAGAGACCCAGTACTTC.